This is a list of T cell receptor beta chains from one sample in a study of blood T cell repertoires in COVID-19. Profiled with immunoSEQ multiplex PCR; TCRdb holds only in-frame clones, not every one. This table holds about 140,000 clones, around 80% found once. Sequenced sample: peripheral blood. The receptors here all came from a woman of 80 years or more with active or convalescent COVID-19. CDR3s include the opening cysteine and the closing phenylalanine or tryptophan. D genes are given only for firm matches. Clone size is stated in some rows and not others, as once, few, many or a class when expanded.

>-|TRBJ2-3|TRBD1|TRBV9
CASSVHGTGSTDTQYF
TGTGCCAGCAGCGTCCACGGGACAGGGAGCACAGATACGCAGTATTTT
>few|TRBJ2-6|-|TRBV12-2
CASRLVLRPDKAGANVLTF
TGTGCAAGTCGCTTAGTATTAAGACCGGACAAGGCTGGGGCCAACGTCCTGACTTTC
>few|TRBJ1-2|-|TRBV19
CASNLGGVGGYTF
TGTGCCAGTAACTTAGGGGGGGTCGGCGGCTACACCTTC
>few|TRBJ1-4|TRBD1|TRBV14
CASSLDRGTNEKLFF
TGTGCCAGCAGCCTTGACAGGGGGACTAATGAAAAACTGTTTTTT
>-|TRBJ2-7|-|TRBV20-1
CSASFRSHYEQYF
TGCAGTGCTAGTTTTAGGAGTCACTACGAGCAGTACTTC
>-|TRBJ1-1|-|TRBV18
CASSTGVRARPGAEAFF
TGTGCCAGCTCAACAGGCGTCAGGGCACGCCCTGGGGCTGAAGCTTTCTTT
>-|TRBJ2-2|TRBD2|TRBV2
CASSERPAGSTGELFF
TGTGCCAGCAGTGAACGGCCAGCGGGGTCCACCGGGGAGCTGTTTTTT
>few|TRBJ1-4|-|TRBV28
CASSLSYREKLFF
TGTGCCAGCAGTTTATCGTATCGTGAAAAACTGTTTTTT
>few|TRBJ2-6|TRBD2|TRBV19
CASSRGGSSSGANVLTF
TGTGCCAGTAGTAGGGGGGGATCGAGCTCTGGGGCCAACGTCCTGACTTTC
>-|TRBJ1-4|-|TRBV19
CASQGYGRFTTNEKLFF
TGTGCCAGCCAGGGATACGGGAGGTTCACAACTAATGAAAAACTGTTTTTT
>-|TRBJ2-5|TRBD2|TRBV15
CATSTLAGVQETQYF
TGTGCCACCAGTACCCTAGCGGGGGTGCAAGAGACCCAGTACTTC
>-|TRBJ2-1|TRBD2|TRBV18
CASSPLAGGLHNEQFF
TGTGCCAGCTCACCCTTAGCGGGGGGCCTCCACAATGAGCAGTTCTTC
>few|TRBJ1-6|-|TRBV4-2
CASSQDWQGSSPLHF
TGTGCCAGCAGCCAAGATTGGCAGGGGAGTTCACCCCTCCACTTT
>-|TRBJ2-2|-|TRBV9
CASSPRHQNTGELFF
TGTGCCAGCAGCCCCCGACATCAGAACACCGGGGAGCTGTTTTTT
>-|TRBJ1-5|TRBD1|TRBV19
CASSTLTGVNQPQHF
TGTGCCAGTAGTACCTTGACAGGGGTTAATCAGCCCCAGCATTTT
>-|TRBJ1-5|TRBD1|TRBV4-1
CASSQGTGGSSNQPQHF
TGCGCCAGCAGCCAAGGGACAGGGGGCTCGAGCAATCAGCCCCAGCATTTT
>-|TRBJ2-3|TRBD2|TRBV5-6
CASSWWLAGGADTQYF
TGTGCCAGCAGCTGGTGGTTAGCGGGGGGCGCAGATACGCAGTATTTT
>-|TRBJ1-6|-|TRBV27
CASSLSSGNSYNSPLHF
TGTGCCAGCAGTTTATCTTCGGGGAACTCCTATAATTCACCCCTCCACTTT
>few|TRBJ2-2|-|TRBV2
CASSYRVSGGELFF
TGTGCCAGCAGCTACAGGGTTTCGGGCGGGGAGCTGTTTTTT
>-|TRBJ2-3|TRBD2|TRBV7-2
CASREGGGDTQYF
TGTGCCAGCAGAGAAGGCGGGGGGGATACGCAGTATTTT
>-|TRBJ2-1|TRBD1|TRBV7-7
CASSQGVGSYNEQFF
TGTGCTAGCAGCCAGGGGGTCGGTTCCTACAATGAGCAGTTCTTC
>-|TRBJ2-2|-|TRBV5-4
CASSSVDLSPGELFF
TGTGCCAGCAGCTCTGTGGACTTATCACCCGGGGAGCTGTTTTTT
>-|TRBJ1-4|-|TRBV5-4
CASSLEGRGEKLFF
TGTGCCAGCAGCTTGGAGGGGAGGGGTGAAAAACTGTTTTTT
>-|TRBJ2-4|TRBD1|TRBV7-9
CASSLLTGGDIQYF
TGTGCCAGCAGCTTACTTACAGGGGGAGACATTCAGTACTTC
>-|TRBJ2-2|TRBD1|TRBV5-1
CASSLGGGAGTGELFF
TGCGCCAGCAGCTTGGGAGGGGGCGCGGGCACCGGGGAGCTGTTTTTT
>-|TRBJ1-1|-|TRBV5-1
CASSARTAANTEAFF
TGCGCCAGCAGCGCTAGGACAGCGGCGAACACTGAAGCTTTCTTT
>-|TRBJ2-5|-|TRBV5-4
CASSLGGPQETQYF
TGTGCCAGCAGCTTGGGGGGCCCCCAAGAGACCCAGTACTTC
>-|TRBJ1-6|TRBD1|TRBV7-2
CASSFTSGTGVSPLHF
TGTGCCAGCAGCTTCACATCCGGGACAGGGGTTTCACCCCTCCACTTT
>-|TRBJ2-3|-|TRBV29-1
CSVRERTDTQYF
TGCAGCGTCAGAGAGCGGACAGATACGCAGTATTTT
>-|TRBJ1-2|TRBD1|TRBV18
CASSRPGQGSYGYTF
TGTGCCAGCTCACGACCGGGACAGGGGAGCTATGGCTACACCTTC
>-|TRBJ1-2|-|TRBV5-1
CASSQQTAGYGYTF
TGCGCCAGCAGCCAACAGACAGCGGGGTATGGCTACACCTTC
>-|TRBJ1-1|-|TRBV5-1
CASSLEGGANTEAFF
TGCGCCAGCAGCTTGGAGGGTGGGGCGAACACTGAAGCTTTCTTT
>-|TRBJ2-2|-|TRBV5-1
CASSLRQYNTGELFF
TGCGCCAGCAGCCTAAGACAGTACAACACCGGGGAGCTGTTTTTT
>-|TRBJ2-5|-|TRBV11-2
CASSAVTGLGYF
TGTGCCAGCAGCGCCGTTACAGGTTTGGGGTACTTC
>-|TRBJ1-5|TRBD1|TRBV6-2/TRBV6-3
CASSLDRGNQPQHF
TGTGCCAGCAGTCTGGACAGGGGGAATCAGCCCCAGCATTTT
>-|TRBJ2-7|TRBD1|TRBV7-2
CATLKPGQGAGEQYF
TGTGCCACCTTGAAACCGGGACAGGGGGCCGGCGAGCAGTACTTC
>-|TRBJ2-1|-|TRBV27
CASTSGRSSYNEQFF
TGTGCCAGCACAAGCGGGCGAAGTTCCTACAATGAGCAGTTCTTC
>-|TRBJ1-5|TRBD1|TRBV4-1
CASSQEGVAQGANQPQHF
TGCGCCAGCAGCCAAGAGGGGGTGGCACAGGGGGCGAATCAGCCCCAGCATTTT
>-|TRBJ2-2|TRBD1|TRBV19
CASQPLDRLNTGELFF
TGTGCCAGCCAGCCTTTGGACAGGCTGAACACCGGGGAGCTGTTTTTT
>-|TRBJ1-5|-|TRBV28
CASSSQTGGSQPQHF
TGTGCCAGCAGTTCACAAACGGGGGGTAGTCAGCCCCAGCATTTT
>-|TRBJ1-2|TRBD1|TRBV6-5
CASSSRQGLGGYTF
TGTGCCAGCAGTTCCCGACAGGGACTAGGGGGCTACACCTTC
>-|TRBJ2-7|TRBD1|TRBV5-4
CASSSGQASYEQYF
TGTGCCAGCAGCAGTGGACAGGCCTCCTACGAGCAGTACTTC
>-|TRBJ1-6|-|TRBV4-1
CASSQDNGAAGSPLHF
TGCGCCAGCAGCCAAGATAATGGGGCAGCGGGTTCACCCCTCCACTTT
>-|TRBJ2-2|-|TRBV6-5
CASSYSGGAYTGELFF
TGTGCCAGCAGTTACTCGGGGGGGGCGTACACCGGGGAGCTGTTTTTT
>few|TRBJ1-5|-|TRBV9
CASSVDQGHQPQHF
TGTGCCAGCAGCGTTGACCAGGGCCATCAGCCCCAGCATTTT
>-|TRBJ1-4|TRBD1|TRBV19
CASGGQGGEKLFF
TGTGCCAGTGGGGGCCAGGGGGGCGAAAAACTGTTTTTT
>-|TRBJ1-2|-|TRBV11-2
CASSLERGGNGYTF
TGTGCCAGCAGCTTAGAGAGGGGGGGAAATGGCTACACCTTC
>-|TRBJ1-1|-|TRBV6-5
CASSYGRVNTEAFF
TGTGCCAGCAGTTACGGGAGGGTGAACACTGAAGCTTTCTTT
>-|TRBJ1-6|TRBD1|TRBV19
CASSATGGSNSPLHF
TGTGCCAGTAGTGCCACAGGGGGATCTAATTCACCCCTCCACTTT